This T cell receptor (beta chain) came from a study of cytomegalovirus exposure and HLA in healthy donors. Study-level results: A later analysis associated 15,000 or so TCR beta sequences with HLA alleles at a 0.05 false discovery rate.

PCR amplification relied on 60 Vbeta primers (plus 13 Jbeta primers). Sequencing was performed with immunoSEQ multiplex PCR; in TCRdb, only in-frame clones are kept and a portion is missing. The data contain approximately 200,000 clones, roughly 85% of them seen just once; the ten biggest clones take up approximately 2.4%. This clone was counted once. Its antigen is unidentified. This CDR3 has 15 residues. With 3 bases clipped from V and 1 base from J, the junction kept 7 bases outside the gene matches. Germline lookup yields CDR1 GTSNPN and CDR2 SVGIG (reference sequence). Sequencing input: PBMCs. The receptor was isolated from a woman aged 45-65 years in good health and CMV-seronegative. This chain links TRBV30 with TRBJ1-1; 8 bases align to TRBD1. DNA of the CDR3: TGTGCCTGGAGGGGCCAGGGGGCCGGGAACACTGAAGCTTTCTTT. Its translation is CAWRGQGAGNTEAFF.